This TCR beta chain derives from a study of blood T cell repertoires in COVID-19. The table came from immunoSEQ multiplex PCR; TCRdb's copy has only in-frame clones and leaves some out. The sample shows some 400,000 clones, around 87% of them seen only once. Trimming removed 7 bases at V and 5 bases at J, with 12 bases between. The CDR3 runs 12 residues. Germline loops: CDR1 SGHRS, CDR2 YFSETQ. Worth noting for this clone: In the same sample, other DNA sequences code for this CDR3.

Sequences were obtained from PBMCs or T cells enriched from blood (not recorded which). J is TRBJ1-1 and V is TRBV5-1; D might be TRBD1 (5 bases). The clonotype comes from a man younger than 45 who had recovered from COVID-19. CDR3 in amino acids: CASSPPGTEAFF. Here the CDR3 DNA reads TGCGCCAGCTCCCCTCCAGGGACTGAAGCTTTCTTT. Full variable domain (remainder filled in from reference TRBV5-1 and TRBJ1-1): KAGVTQTPRYLIKTRGQQVTLSCSPISGHRSVSWYQQTPGQGLQFLFEYFSETQRNKGNFPGRFSGRQFSNSRSEMNVSTLELGDSALYLCASSPPGTEAFFGQGTRLTVV.